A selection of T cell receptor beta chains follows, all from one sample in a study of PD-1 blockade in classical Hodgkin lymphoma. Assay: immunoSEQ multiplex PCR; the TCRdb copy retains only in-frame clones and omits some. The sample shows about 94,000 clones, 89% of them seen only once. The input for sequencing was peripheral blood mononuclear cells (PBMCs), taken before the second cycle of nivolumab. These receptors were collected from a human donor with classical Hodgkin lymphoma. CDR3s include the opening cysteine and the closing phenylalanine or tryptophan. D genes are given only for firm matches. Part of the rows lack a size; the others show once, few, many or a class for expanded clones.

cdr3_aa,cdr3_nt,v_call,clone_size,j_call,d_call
CASSSRDRGETQYF,TGTGCCAGCAGCAGCCGGGACAGGGGTGAGACCCAGTACTTC,TRBV7-9,-,TRBJ2-5,TRBD1
CASSFGAGGIWNEQFF,TGTGCCAGCAGTTTTGGGGCGGGAGGAATATGGAATGAGCAGTTCTTC,TRBV28,-,TRBJ2-1,TRBD2
CASSVGPAGNTEAFF,TGTGCCAGCAGCGTAGGGCCAGCGGGGAACACTGAAGCTTTCTTT,TRBV9,-,TRBJ1-1,-
CASSGTTSGGYEQYF,TGTGCCAGCAGTGGGACGACTAGCGGGGGATACGAGCAGTACTTC,TRBV27,-,TRBJ2-7,TRBD2
CASSPSVNTEAFF,TGTGCCAGCAGCCCCTCAGTGAACACTGAAGCTTTCTTT,TRBV11-2,-,TRBJ1-1,-
CSARGPPGYTF,TGCAGTGCTAGGGGCCCCCCGGGCTACACCTTC,TRBV20-1,-,TRBJ1-2,-
CASSRGPNTEAFF,TGTGCCAGCAGTCGGGGGCCGAACACTGAAGCTTTCTTT,TRBV6-5,once,TRBJ1-1,-
CASSQELAAGSKLFF,TGCGCCAGCAGCCAAGAGTTAGCCGCAGGGTCGAAACTGTTTTTT,TRBV4-1,-,TRBJ1-4,-
CAWSQTYMGHSYEQYF,TGTGCCTGGAGTCAAACTTACATGGGACACTCCTACGAGCAGTACTTC,TRBV30,-,TRBJ2-7,-
CASSLQAAYYGYTF,TGTGCCAGCAGCTTACAGGCAGCTTACTATGGCTACACCTTC,TRBV7-2,-,TRBJ1-2,-
CASSIWLGAYNEQFF,TGTGCCAGTAGTATATGGTTGGGAGCGTACAATGAGCAGTTCTTC,TRBV19,-,TRBJ2-1,-
CAISADSYEQYF,TGTGCCATCAGTGCCGACAGCTACGAGCAGTACTTC,TRBV10-3,-,TRBJ2-7,-
CASSAHREETNEKLFF,TGTGCCAGCAGCGCCCACAGGGAGGAAACTAATGAAAAACTGTTTTTT,TRBV9,-,TRBJ1-4,-
CASSLDSGNQPQHF,TGCGCCAGCAGCTTGGATTCAGGGAATCAGCCCCAGCATTTT,TRBV5-1,-,TRBJ1-5,-
CASSQADRVKGETQYF,TGCGCCAGCAGCCAAGCCGACAGGGTAAAGGGGGAGACCCAGTACTTC,TRBV4-1,-,TRBJ2-5,TRBD1
CSARGQYQETQYF,TGCAGCGCCCGGGGACAGTACCAAGAGACCCAGTACTTC,TRBV29-1,-,TRBJ2-5,TRBD1
CASSKRQGRGDTEAFF,TGTGCCAGCAGCAAACGACAGGGAAGGGGTGACACTGAAGCTTTCTTT,TRBV7-9,-,TRBJ1-1,TRBD1
CASSRKGGEQYF,TGTGCCAGCAGCAGAAAGGGAGGCGAGCAGTACTTC,TRBV6-7,few,TRBJ2-7,-
CASSELGAIYGYTF,TGTGCCAGCAGTGAACTGGGGGCTATCTATGGCTACACCTTC,TRBV6-5,-,TRBJ1-2,-
CATSLTVNQPQHF,TGTGCCACCAGCTTGACAGTCAATCAGCCCCAGCATTTT,TRBV15,-,TRBJ1-5,-
CASSEYDRGFGETQYF,TGTGCCAGCAGTGAATACGACAGGGGATTTGGAGAGACCCAGTACTTC,TRBV25-1,-,TRBJ2-5,TRBD1
CASSFISGSSYEQYF,TGTGCCAGCAGCTTTATTAGCGGGAGCTCTTACGAGCAGTACTTC,TRBV5-6,-,TRBJ2-7,TRBD2
CATSKEGGGDEQFF,TGTGCCACCAGCAAAGAGGGAGGGGGCGATGAGCAGTTCTTC,TRBV15,-,TRBJ2-1,-
CASSGDGGTPAEQYF,TGTGCCAGCAGTGGAGATGGGGGAACACCAGCCGAGCAGTACTTC,TRBV6-6,-,TRBJ2-7,-
CASSPRNGEYNSPLHF,TGTGCCAGCTCACCACGAAATGGGGAGTATAATTCACCCCTCCACTTT,TRBV18,once,TRBJ1-6,-
CASSQGGSNEQFF,TGTGCCAGCAGCCAAGGCGGGTCCAATGAGCAGTTCTTC,TRBV4-2,-,TRBJ2-1,-
CASVGVVEQYF,TGTGCCAGCGTGGGAGTCGTCGAGCAGTACTTC,TRBV28,-,TRBJ2-7,-
CASSFGQASPYEQYF,TGTGCCAGCAGTTTCGGCCAGGCGTCCCCCTACGAGCAGTACTTC,TRBV28,-,TRBJ2-7,-
CASSLDREAFF,TGCGCCAGCAGCTTGGATCGCGAAGCTTTCTTT,TRBV5-1,-,TRBJ1-1,-
CASTASRGGGGARDTQYF,TGTGCCAGCACCGCTAGTAGGGGCGGCGGGGGGGCCAGGGATACGCAGTATTTT,TRBV7-8,-,TRBJ2-3,TRBD2
CASSFGQVPYNEQFF,TGTGCCAGCAGCTTTGGACAGGTCCCCTACAATGAGCAGTTCTTC,TRBV11-2,-,TRBJ2-1,TRBD1
CATKTDLSTDTQYF,TGTGCCACCAAGACCGACCTGAGCACAGATACGCAGTATTTT,TRBV10-3,-,TRBJ2-3,-
CASSLVVGGISYEQYF,TGTGCCAGCAGCTTAGTGGTCGGGGGGATTTCCTACGAGCAGTACTTC,TRBV11-2,once,TRBJ2-7,TRBD2
CASSLADSNQPQHF,TGTGCCAGCTCCCTAGCAGATAGCAATCAGCCCCAGCATTTT,TRBV18,once,TRBJ1-5,-
CASDSSGANVLTF,TGTGCCAGTGATAGCTCTGGGGCCAACGTCCTGACTTTC,TRBV19,-,TRBJ2-6,-
CASSLLSGDTYNEQFF,TGTGCCAGCAGCCTCCTTAGCGGGGATACCTACAATGAGCAGTTCTTC,TRBV27,-,TRBJ2-1,TRBD2
CASTMDRNSYEQYF,TGTGCCAGCACCATGGACAGGAACTCCTACGAGCAGTACTTC,TRBV6-5,-,TRBJ2-7,TRBD1
CASSLLDLGRANEQFF,TGTGCCAGCAGTTTATTAGATCTGGGCAGGGCAAATGAGCAGTTCTTC,TRBV27,-,TRBJ2-1,-
CASGAHYEQYF,TGTGCCAGCGGCGCTCACTACGAGCAGTACTTC,TRBV6-5,-,TRBJ2-7,-
CASSLSPLFQTDGYTF,TGCGCCAGCAGCTTGTCTCCCCTTTTCCAGACGGATGGCTACACCTTC,TRBV5-1,-,TRBJ1-2,-
CASSEWQGMDEQFF,TGTGCCAGCAGTGAATGGCAGGGGATGGATGAGCAGTTCTTC,TRBV6-1,once,TRBJ2-1,-
CASSLWGGELFF,TGTGCCAGCAGTTTATGGGGCGGGGAGCTGTTTTTT,TRBV27,once,TRBJ2-2,-
CASSLASLTGSHEQYF,TGTGCCAGCAGCTTAGCTTCTCTGACAGGTAGCCACGAGCAGTACTTC,TRBV7-9,-,TRBJ2-7,-
CASSLSTTTNEKLFF,TGTGCCAGCTCACTCTCGACGACAACTAATGAAAAACTGTTTTTT,TRBV18,-,TRBJ1-4,-
CASSFGTGGSPLHF,TGTGCCAGCAGCTTCGGGACAGGGGGGTCACCCCTCCACTTT,TRBV5-6,-,TRBJ1-6,TRBD1
CASSSLAGEQYF,TGTGCCAGCAGTTCCTTAGCGGGAGAGCAGTACTTC,TRBV28,-,TRBJ2-7,TRBD2
CASSSDSTDTQYF,TGTGCCAGCAGTTCGGACAGCACAGATACGCAGTATTTT,TRBV6-5,once,TRBJ2-3,-
CASSLVWLAGGSGEQFF,TGTGCCAGCAGCTTAGTTTGGCTAGCGGGAGGTTCGGGTGAGCAGTTCTTC,TRBV7-8,-,TRBJ2-1,TRBD2
CASSRTGGFEKLFF,TGTGCCAGCAGTCGGACAGGGGGCTTTGAAAAACTGTTTTTT,TRBV6-6,-,TRBJ1-4,TRBD1
CASSIKIPGRGTYGYTF,TGTGCCAGTAGTATTAAGATACCGGGACGAGGAACCTATGGCTACACCTTC,TRBV19,once,TRBJ1-2,-
CASSQTGGNQPQHF,TGTGCCAGCAGCCAGACAGGTGGGAATCAGCCCCAGCATTTT,TRBV7-8,few,TRBJ1-5,-
CASSFDARLLQQYF,TGTGCCAGCAGTTTCGACGCTAGACTCCTACAGCAGTACTTC,TRBV27,-,TRBJ2-7,-
CSVEGVLAGGFNTDTQYF,TGCAGCGTTGAAGGTGTGCTAGCGGGAGGGTTCAACACAGATACGCAGTATTTT,TRBV29-1,-,TRBJ2-3,TRBD2
CASSLIRFGANVLTF,TGTGCCAGCAGCTTAATAAGGTTTGGGGCCAACGTCCTGACTTTC,TRBV7-8,-,TRBJ2-6,-
CASSIIAGENEQYF,TGTGCCAGTAGTATCATAGCGGGAGAAAACGAGCAGTACTTC,TRBV19,-,TRBJ2-7,TRBD2
CASSQYGGGARTEAFF,TGTGCCAGCAGCCAATACGGGGGGGGTGCTCGGACTGAAGCTTTCTTT,TRBV16,-,TRBJ1-1,-
CASTLDRGLNNSPLHF,TGTGCCAGCACCTTGGACAGGGGGCTCAATAATTCACCCCTCCACTTT,TRBV2,-,TRBJ1-6,TRBD1
CASSLRYNEQFF,TGTGCCAGCAGCTTACGCTACAATGAGCAGTTCTTC,TRBV7-9,once,TRBJ2-1,-
CAIGGQPQHF,TGTGCCATCGGGGGGCAGCCCCAGCATTTT,TRBV10-3,-,TRBJ1-5,-
CASSHPTGAAEAFF,TGCGCCAGCAGCCATCCAACAGGGGCCGCTGAAGCTTTCTTT,TRBV4-1,-,TRBJ1-1,TRBD1